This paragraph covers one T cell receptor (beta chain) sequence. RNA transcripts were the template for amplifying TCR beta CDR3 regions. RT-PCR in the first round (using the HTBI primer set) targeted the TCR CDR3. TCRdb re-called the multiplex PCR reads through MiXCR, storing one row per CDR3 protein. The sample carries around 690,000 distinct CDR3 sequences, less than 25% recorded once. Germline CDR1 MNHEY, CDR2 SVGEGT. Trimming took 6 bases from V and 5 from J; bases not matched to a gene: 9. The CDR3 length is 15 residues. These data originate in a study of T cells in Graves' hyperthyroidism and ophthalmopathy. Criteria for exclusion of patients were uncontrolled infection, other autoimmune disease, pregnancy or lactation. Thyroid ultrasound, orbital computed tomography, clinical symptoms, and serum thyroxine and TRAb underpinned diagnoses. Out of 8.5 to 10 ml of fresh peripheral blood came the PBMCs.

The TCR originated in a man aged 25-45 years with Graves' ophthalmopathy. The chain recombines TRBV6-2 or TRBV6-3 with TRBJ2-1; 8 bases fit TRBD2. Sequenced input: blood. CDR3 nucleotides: TGTGCCAGCAGGAGAAGCGGGAGAGGTAACAATGAGCAGTTCTTC. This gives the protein CASRRSGRGNNEQFF.